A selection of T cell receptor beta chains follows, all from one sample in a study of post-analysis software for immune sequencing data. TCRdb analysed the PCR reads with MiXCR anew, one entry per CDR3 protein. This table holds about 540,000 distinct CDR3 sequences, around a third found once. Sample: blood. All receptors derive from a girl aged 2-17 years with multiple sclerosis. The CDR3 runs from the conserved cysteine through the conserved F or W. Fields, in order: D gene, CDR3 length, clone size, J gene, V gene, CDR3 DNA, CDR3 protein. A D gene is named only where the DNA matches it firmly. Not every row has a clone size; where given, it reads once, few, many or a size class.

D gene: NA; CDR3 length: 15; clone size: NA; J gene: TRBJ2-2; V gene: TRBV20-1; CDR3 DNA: TGCAGTGCTACCCCCGGGACAACGAACACCGGGGAGCTGTTTTTT; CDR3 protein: CSATPGTTNTGELFF
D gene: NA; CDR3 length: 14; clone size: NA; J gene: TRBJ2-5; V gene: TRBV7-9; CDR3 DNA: TGTGCCAGCAGCGCCCGGGTCGAGGGGGAGACCCAGTACTTC; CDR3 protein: CASSARVEGETQYF
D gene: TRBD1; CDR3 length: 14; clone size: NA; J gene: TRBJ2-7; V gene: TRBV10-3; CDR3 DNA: TGTGCCATCAGTGACGGGACAGGGTACTACGAGCAGTACTTC; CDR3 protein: CAISDGTGYYEQYF
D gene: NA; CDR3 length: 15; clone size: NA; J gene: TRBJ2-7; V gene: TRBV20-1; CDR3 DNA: TGCAGTGCTAGAGAGATGGGTAGCTCCTACAATGAGCAGTACTTC; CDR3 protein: CSAREMGSSYNEQYF
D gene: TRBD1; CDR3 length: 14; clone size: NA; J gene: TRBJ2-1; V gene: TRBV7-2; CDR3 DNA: TGTGCCAGCAGCAAGGACAGGGTTGTTGATGAGCAGTTCTTC; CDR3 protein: CASSKDRVVDEQFF
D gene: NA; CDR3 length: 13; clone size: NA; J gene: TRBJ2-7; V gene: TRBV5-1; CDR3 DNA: TGCGCCAGCAGCGAGGTAACCGGCTACGAGCAGTACTTC; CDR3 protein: CASSEVTGYEQYF
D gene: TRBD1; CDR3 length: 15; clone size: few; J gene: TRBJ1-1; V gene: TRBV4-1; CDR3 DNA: TGCGCCAGCAGCCAGCGGGACAGGGGGGGCACTGAAGCTTTCTTT; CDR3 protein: CASSQRDRGGTEAFF
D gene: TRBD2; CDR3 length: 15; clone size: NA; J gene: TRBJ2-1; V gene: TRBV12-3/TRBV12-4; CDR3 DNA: TGTGCCAGCACCCTACGGGGGGGCCTCGACAATGAGCAGTTCTTC; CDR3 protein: CASTLRGGLDNEQFF
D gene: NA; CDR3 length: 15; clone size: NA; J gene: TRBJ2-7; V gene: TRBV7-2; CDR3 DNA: TGTGCCAGCAGCCGCGGGGGCAGTAATATGTACGAGCAGTACTTC; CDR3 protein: CASSRGGSNMYEQYF
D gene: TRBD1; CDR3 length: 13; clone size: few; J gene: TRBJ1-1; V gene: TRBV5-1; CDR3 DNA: TGCGCCAGCAGCTTTGGGACAGACCTTGAAGCTTTCTTT; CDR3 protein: CASSFGTDLEAFF
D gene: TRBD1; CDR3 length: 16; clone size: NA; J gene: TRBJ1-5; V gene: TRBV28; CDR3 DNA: TGTGCCAGCAGTCCCCGCTTGGGACAGGGCTATCAGCCCCAGCATTTT; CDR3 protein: CASSPRLGQGYQPQHF
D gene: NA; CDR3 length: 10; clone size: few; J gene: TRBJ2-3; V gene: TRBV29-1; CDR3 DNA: TGCAGCGTCGGGTATGATACGCAGTATTTT; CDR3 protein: CSVGYDTQYF
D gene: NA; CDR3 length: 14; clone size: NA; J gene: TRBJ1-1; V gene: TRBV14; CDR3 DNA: TGTGCCAGCTCCTATCCCCAGGGGAACACTGAAGCTTTCTTT; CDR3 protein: CASSYPQGNTEAFF
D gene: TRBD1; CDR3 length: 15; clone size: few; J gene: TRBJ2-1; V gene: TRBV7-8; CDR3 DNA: TGTGCCAGCAGCAATTACCGGGACAGGGCGAATGAGCAGTTCTTC; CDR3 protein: CASSNYRDRANEQFF
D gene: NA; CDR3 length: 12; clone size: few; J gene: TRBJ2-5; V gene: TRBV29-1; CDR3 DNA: TGCAGCGGTGCTTCCGGGGTAGAGACCCAGTACTTC; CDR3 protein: CSGASGVETQYF
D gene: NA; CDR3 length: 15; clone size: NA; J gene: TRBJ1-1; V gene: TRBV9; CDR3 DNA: TGTGCCAGCAGCCGCGGGGGACACTTGAACACTGAAGTTTTCTTT; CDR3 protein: CASSRGGHLNTEVFF
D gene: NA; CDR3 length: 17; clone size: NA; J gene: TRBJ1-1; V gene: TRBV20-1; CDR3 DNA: TGCAGTGCCAGGAACTACAGGGCTCGAAGATTTAACACTGAAGCTTTCTTT; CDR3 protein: CSARNYRARRFNTEAFF
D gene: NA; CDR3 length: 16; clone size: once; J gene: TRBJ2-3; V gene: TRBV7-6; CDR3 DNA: TGTGCCAGCAGCTTATCCAGCGGGCTTAACACAGATACGCAGTATTTT; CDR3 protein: CASSLSSGLNTDTQYF
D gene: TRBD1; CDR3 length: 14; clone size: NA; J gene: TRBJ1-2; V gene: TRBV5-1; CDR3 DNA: TGCGCCAGCAGACCCCTCCCCGGGACAGGGGGCTACACCTTC; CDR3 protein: CASRPLPGTGGYTF
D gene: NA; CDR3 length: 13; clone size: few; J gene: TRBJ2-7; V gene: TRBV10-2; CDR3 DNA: TGCGCCAGCAGTGAAGGTAGCGGCTACGAGCAGTACTTC; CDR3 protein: CASSEGSGYEQYF
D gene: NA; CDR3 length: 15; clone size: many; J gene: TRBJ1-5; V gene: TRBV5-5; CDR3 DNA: TGTGCCAGCAGCTTGTGGGACCAAGAGAATCAGCCCCAGCATTTT; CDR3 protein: CASSLWDQENQPQHF
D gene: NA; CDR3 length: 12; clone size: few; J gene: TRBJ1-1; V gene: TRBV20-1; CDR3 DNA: TGCAGTGCGGTTGCAGAGAACACTGAAGCTTTCTTT; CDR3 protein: CSAVAENTEAFF
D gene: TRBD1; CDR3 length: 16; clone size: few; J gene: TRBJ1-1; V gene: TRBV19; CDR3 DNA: TGTGCCAGTAGTGCCCGACAGGGACTGGGGTACACTGAAGCTTTCTTT; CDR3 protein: CASSARQGLGYTEAFF
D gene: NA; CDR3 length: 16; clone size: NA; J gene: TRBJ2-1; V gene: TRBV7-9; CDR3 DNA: TGTGCCAGCAGCTTAGCCGGCCCTCCTGAAGTTCGTGAGCAGTTCTTC; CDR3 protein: CASSLAGPPEVREQFF
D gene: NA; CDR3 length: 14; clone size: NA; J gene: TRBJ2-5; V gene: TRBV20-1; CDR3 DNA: TGCAGTGCTAGTGGGGGTTGGAGGGGAGAGACCCAGTACTTC; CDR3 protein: CSASGGWRGETQYF
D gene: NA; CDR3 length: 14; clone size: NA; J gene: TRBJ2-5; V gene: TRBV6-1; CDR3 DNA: TGTGCCAGCAGTGACGGGGGTATTTCAGAGACCCAGTACTTC; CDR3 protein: CASSDGGISETQYF
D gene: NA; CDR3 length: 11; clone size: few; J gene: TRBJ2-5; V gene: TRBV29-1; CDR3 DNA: TGCAGCGGGCGAGGAGGAGAGACCCAGTACTTC; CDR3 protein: CSGRGGETQYF
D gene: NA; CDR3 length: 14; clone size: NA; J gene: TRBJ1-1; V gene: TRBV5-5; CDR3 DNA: TGTGCCAGCAGCTCGGATCCAAGGTCCACTGAAGCTTTCTTT; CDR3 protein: CASSSDPRSTEAFF
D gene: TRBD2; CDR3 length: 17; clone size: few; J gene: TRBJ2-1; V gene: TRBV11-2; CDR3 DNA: TGTGCCAGCAGCTTACCCCGAACGGGGGGACGATACAATGAGCAGTTCTTC; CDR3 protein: CASSLPRTGGRYNEQFF
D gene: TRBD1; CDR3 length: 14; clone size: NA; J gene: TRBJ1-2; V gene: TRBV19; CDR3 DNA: TGTGCCAGTAGTGCGGGGACAGGGACCTATGGCTACACCTTC; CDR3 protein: CASSAGTGTYGYTF
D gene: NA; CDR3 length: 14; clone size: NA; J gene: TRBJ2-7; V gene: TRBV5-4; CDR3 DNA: TGTGCCAGCAGCTTGGTCGCAGGGGTGGGCGAGCAGTACTTC; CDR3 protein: CASSLVAGVGEQYF
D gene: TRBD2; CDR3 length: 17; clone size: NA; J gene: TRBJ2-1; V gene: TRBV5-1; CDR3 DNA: TGCGCCAGCAGCCTAATCACGCTGGGACTAGCGGGGAATGAGCAGTTCTTC; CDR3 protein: CASSLITLGLAGNEQFF
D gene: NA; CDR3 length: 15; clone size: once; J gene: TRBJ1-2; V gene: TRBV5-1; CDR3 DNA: TGCGCCAGCAGCTTACCCCCTCCGGGTTCAAGTGGCTACACCTTC; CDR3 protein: CASSLPPPGSSGYTF
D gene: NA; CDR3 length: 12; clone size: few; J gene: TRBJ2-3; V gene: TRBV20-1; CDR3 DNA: TGCAGTGCTAGGAGCTCCACAGATACGCAGTATTTT; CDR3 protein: CSARSSTDTQYF
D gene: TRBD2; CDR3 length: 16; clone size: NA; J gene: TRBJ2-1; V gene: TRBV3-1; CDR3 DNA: TGTGCCAGCAGTCTAGTAGCGGGGAGTTCCTACAATGAGCAGTCCTTC; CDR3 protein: CASSLVAGSSYNEQSF
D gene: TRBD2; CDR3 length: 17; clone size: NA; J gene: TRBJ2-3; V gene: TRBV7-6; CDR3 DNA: TGTGCCAGCGGCTTAATCCCAGCGGGGGGGAACACAGATACGCAGTATTTT; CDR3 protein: CASGLIPAGGNTDTQYF
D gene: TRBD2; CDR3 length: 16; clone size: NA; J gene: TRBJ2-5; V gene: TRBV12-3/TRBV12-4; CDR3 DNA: TGTGCCAGCAGTCTAGCGGGGGGGCCCATGAGGGAGACCCAGTACTTC; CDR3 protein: CASSLAGGPMRETQYF
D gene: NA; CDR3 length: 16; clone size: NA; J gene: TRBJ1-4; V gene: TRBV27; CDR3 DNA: TGTGCCAGCAGGACCTCGGACGATGCAACTAATGAAAAACTGTATTTT; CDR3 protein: CASRTSDDATNEKLYF
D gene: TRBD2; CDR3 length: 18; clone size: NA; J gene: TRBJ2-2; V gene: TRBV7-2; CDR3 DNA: TGTGCCAGCAGCCCCGGACTAGCGGGGGGGACGAACACCGGGGAGCTGTTTTTT; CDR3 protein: CASSPGLAGGTNTGELFF
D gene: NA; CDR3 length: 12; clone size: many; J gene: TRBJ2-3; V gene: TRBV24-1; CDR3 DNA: TGTGCCACCAGTGATTTCACAGATACGCAGTATTTT; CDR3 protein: CATSDFTDTQYF
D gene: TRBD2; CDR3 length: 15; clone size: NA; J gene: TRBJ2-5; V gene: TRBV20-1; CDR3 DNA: TGCAGTGCTAGAAAAGCGGGGGAGCCCCAAGAGACCCAGTACTTC; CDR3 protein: CSARKAGEPQETQYF
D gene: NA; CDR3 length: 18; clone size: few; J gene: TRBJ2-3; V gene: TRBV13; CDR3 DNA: TGTGCCAGCAGCTTAAAATCGGGCCCACCACGACGAACAGATACGCAGTATTTT; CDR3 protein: CASSLKSGPPRRTDTQYF
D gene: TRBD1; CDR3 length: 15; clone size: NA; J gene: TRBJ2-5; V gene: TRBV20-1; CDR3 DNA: TGCAGTGCTAGTTCGTGGGACAGGGGTGGGGAGACCCAGTACTTC; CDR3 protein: CSASSWDRGGETQYF
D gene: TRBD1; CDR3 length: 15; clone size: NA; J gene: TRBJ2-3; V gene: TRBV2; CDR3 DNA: TGTGCCAGCAACGAGGGGGCTAACGGGGCAGATACGCAGTATTTT; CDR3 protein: CASNEGANGADTQYF
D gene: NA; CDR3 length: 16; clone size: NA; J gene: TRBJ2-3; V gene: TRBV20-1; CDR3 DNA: TGCAGTGCTGAACAACCGATTAGGTTTTCAGCGGATACGCAGTATTTT; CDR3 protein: CSAEQPIRFSADTQYF
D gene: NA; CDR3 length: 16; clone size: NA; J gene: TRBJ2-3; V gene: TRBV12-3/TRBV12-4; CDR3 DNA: TGTGCCAGCAGCTCACCTCTAGTGGCGGCCGGAGATACGCAGTATTTT; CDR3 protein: CASSSPLVAAGDTQYF